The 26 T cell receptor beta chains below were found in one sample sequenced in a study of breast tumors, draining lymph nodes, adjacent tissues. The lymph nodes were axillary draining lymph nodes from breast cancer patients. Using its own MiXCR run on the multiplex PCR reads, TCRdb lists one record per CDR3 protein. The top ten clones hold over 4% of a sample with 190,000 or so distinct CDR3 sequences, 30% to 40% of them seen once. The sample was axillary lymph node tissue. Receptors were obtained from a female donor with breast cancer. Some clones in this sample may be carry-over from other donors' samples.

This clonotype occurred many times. The CDR3 sequence is CASSQVGQGVRGYTF. The CDR3 nucleotides read TGTGCCAGCAGCCAAGTGGGACAGGGGGTTCGCGGCTACACCTTC. V usage is TRBV14 and J usage is TRBJ1-2; TRBD1 agrees at 11 bases. The CDR3 covers 15 residues. With 1 base clipped from V and 8 bases from J, the junction kept 6 bases outside the gene matches. Germline assignment: CDR1 SGHDN and CDR2 FVKESK.

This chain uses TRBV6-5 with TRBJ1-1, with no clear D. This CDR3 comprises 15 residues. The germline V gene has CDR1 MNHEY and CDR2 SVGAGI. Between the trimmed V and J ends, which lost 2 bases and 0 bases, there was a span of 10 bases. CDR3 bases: TGTGCCAGCAGTTACCAAGTCCTTATGAACACTGAAGCTTTCTTT. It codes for CASSYQVLMNTEAFF.

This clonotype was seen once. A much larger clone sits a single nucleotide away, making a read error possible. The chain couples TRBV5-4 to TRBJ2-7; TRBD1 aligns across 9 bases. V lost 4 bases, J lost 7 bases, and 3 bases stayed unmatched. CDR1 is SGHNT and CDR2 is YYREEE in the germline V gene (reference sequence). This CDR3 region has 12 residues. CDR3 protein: CASSGQGPEQYF. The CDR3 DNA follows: TGTGCCAGCAGCGGACAGGGGCCGGAGCAGTACTTC.

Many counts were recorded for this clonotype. CDR3 sequence: CASSQDTSGTYEQYF. For the CDR3, the DNA is TGTGCCAGCAGCCAAGATACTAGCGGGACATACGAGCAGTACTTC. The chain is built from TRBV4-2 and TRBJ2-7, with 10 bases matching TRBD2. V gave up 0 bases and J gave up 4 bases; unmatched junction bases: 3. The germline V gene encodes CDR1 LGHNA and CDR2 YNFKEQ. CDR3 length: 15 residues.

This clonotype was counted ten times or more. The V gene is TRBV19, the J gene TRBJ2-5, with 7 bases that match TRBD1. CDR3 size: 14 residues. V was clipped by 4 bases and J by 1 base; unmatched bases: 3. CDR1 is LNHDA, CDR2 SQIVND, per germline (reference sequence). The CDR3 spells CASSKWDSQETQYF. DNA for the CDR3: TGTGCCAGTAGTAAATGGGACAGCCAAGAGACCCAGTACTTC.

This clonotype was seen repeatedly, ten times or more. CDR3 amino acids: CASSSRTSGTVNIQYF. The CDR3 region has the DNA TGTGCCAGCAGCTCACGGACTAGCGGGACTGTAAACATTCAGTACTTC. The J gene is TRBJ2-4, the V gene TRBV7-9, with 12 bases aligning to TRBD2. In germline, CDR1 is SEHNR, CDR2 FQNEAQ (reference sequence). The V and J ends lost 4 bases and 6 bases, in that order; junction bases with no gene match: 7. The CDR3 covers 16 residues.

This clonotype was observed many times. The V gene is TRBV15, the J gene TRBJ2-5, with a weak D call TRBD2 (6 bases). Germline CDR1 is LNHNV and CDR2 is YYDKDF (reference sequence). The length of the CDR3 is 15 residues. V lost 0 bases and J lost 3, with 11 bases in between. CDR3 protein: CATSRDPREKETQYF. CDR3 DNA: TGTGCCACCAGCAGAGATCCACGGGAGAAAGAGACCCAGTACTTC.

The CDR3 nucleotides read TGTGCCAGCAGCTTAGCGTGGGGCGGGGAGCAGTACTTC. Amino acids: CASSLAWGGEQYF. The chain carries TRBV7-6 and TRBJ2-7; D is tentatively TRBD1 or TRBD2 (5 bases each). The CDR3 has 13 residues. Germline lookup yields CDR1 SGHVS and CDR2 FNYEAQ. Trimming stripped 0 bases from V and 7 bases from J, with 10 bases between.

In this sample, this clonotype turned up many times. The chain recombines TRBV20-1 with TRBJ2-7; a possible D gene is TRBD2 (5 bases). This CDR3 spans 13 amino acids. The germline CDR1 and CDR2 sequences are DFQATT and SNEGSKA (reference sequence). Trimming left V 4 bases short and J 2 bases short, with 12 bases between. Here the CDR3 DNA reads TGCAGTGCTACTTCTTCCGGGGCCTACGAGCAGTACTTC. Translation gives CSATSSGAYEQYF.

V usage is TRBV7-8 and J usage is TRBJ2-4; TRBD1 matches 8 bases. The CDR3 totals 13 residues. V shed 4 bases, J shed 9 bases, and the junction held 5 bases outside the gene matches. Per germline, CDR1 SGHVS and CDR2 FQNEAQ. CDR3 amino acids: CASSSGTGVIQYF. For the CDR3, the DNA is TGTGCCAGCAGCTCGGGGACAGGAGTCATTCAGTACTTC.

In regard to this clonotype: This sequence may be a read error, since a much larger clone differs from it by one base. The CDR3 sequence is CASSLDGKGDQFF. CDR3 nucleotides: TGCGCCAGCAGCTTGGATGGCAAGGGCGACCAGTTCTTC. The chain links TRBV5-1 to TRBJ2-1; D gene uncertain. V was clipped by 0 bases and J by 13 bases, with 14 bases between them. The germline V gene encodes CDR1 SGHRS and CDR2 YFSETQ. The CDR3 covers 13 residues.

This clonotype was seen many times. CDR3 region: CASSSGPSGGNTGELFF. CDR3 nucleotide sequence: TGTGCCAGCAGCTCGGGCCCCAGCGGGGGGAACACCGGGGAGCTGTTTTTT. V is TRBV5-8 and J is TRBJ2-2, with TRBD2 matching 8 bases. The V segment lost 3 bases and the J segment 1 base; nucleotides outside the gene matches: 8. The CDR3 is 17 amino acids. CDR1 is SGHTS and CDR2 is YDEGEE in the germline V gene.

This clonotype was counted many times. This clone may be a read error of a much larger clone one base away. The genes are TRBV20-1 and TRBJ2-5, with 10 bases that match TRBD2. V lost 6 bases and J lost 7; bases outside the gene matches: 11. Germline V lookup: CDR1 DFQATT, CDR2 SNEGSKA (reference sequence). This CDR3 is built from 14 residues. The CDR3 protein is CSAIPSGGVATQYF. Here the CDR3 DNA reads TGCAGTGCCATACCTAGCGGGGGAGTTGCGACCCAGTACTTC.

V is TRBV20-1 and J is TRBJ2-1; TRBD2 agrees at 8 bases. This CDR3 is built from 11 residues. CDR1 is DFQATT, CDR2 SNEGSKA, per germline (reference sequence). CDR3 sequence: CSVGSGGGQFF. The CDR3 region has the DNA TGCAGCGTTGGGAGCGGGGGTGGGCAGTTCTTC.

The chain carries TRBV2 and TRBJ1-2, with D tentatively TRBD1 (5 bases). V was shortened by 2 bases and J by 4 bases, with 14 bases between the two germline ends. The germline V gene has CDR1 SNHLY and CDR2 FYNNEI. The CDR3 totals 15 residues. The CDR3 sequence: CASSELGTSLYGYTF. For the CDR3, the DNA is TGTGCCAGCAGTGAATTAGGGACTAGCCTCTATGGCTACACCTTC.

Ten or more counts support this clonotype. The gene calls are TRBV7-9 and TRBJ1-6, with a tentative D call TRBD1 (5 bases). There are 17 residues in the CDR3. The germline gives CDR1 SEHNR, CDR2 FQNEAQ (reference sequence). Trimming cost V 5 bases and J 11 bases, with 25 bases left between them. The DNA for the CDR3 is TGTGCCAGCAGCGGCAGTTCAACCGGGCCATGGGGCCCACCCCTCCACTTT. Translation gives CASSGSSTGPWGPPLHF.

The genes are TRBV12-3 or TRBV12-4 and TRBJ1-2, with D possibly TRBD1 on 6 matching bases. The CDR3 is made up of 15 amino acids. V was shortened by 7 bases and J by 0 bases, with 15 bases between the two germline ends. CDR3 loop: CASTKLDSANYGYTF. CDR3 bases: TGTGCCAGCACCAAGCTGGACAGCGCTAACTATGGCTACACCTTC.

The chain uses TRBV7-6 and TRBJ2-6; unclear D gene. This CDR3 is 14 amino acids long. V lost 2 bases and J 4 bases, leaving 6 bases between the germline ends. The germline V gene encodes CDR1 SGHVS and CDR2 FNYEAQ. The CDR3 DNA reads TGTGCCAGCAGCTTATATGAGGGGGCCAACGTCCTGACTTTC. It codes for CASSLYEGANVLTF. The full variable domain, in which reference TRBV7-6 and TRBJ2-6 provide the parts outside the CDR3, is GAGVSQSPRYKVTKRGQDVALRCDPISGHVSLYWYRQALGQGPEFLTYFNYEAQQDKSGLPNDRFSAERPEGSISTLTIQRTEQRDSAMYRCASSLYEGANVLTFGAGSRLTVL.

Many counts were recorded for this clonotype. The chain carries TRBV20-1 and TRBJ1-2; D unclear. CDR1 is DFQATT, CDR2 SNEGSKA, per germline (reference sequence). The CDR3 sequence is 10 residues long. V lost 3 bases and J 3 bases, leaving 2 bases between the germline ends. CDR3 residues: CSARDYGYTF. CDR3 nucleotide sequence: TGCAGTGCTAGGGACTATGGCTACACCTTC.

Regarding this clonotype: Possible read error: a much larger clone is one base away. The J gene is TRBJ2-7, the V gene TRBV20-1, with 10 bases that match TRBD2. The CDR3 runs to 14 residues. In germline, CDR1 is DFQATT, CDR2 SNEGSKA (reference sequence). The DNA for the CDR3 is TGCAGTGCAACCTCTAGCGGGAGCTCCTACGAGCGGTACTTC. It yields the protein CSATSSGSSYERYF.

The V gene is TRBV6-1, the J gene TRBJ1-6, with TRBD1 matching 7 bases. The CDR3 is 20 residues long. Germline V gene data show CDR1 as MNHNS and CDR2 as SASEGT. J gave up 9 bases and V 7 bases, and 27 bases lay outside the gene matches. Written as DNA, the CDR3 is TGTGCCAGCAAAGGGAGACAGGGCCCCTACGAGCTGACAGGCTCTTCACCCCTCCACTTT. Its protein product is CASKGRQGPYELTGSSPLHF.

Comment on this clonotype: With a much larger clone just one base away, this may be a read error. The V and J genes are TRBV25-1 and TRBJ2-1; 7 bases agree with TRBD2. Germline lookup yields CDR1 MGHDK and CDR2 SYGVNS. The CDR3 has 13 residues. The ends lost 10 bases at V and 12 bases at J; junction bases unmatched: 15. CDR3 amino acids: CATTSHGRYGQFF. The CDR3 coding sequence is TGTGCCACGACTAGCCACGGGAGATATGGGCAGTTCTTC.

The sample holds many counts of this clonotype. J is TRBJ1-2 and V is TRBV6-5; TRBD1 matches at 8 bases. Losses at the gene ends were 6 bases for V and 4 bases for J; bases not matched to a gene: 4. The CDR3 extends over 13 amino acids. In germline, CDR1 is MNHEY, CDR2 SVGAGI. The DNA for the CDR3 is TGTGCCAGCAGGGACAGGGTAGCCTATGGCTACACCTTC. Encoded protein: CASRDRVAYGYTF.

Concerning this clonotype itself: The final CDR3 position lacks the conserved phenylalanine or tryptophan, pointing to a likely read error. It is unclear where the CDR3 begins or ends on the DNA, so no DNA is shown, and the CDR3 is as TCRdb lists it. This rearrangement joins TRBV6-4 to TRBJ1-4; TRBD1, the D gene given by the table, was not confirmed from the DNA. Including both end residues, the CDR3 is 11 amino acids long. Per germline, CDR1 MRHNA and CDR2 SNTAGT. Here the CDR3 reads CASKGPRGRLG.

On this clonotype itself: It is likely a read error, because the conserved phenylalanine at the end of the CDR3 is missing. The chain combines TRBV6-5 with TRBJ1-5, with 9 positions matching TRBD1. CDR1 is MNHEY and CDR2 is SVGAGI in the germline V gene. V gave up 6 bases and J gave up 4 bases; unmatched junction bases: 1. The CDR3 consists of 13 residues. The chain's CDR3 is CASRGTGNQPQHL. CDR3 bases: TGTGCCAGCAGGGGGACAGGGAATCAGCCCCAGCATCTT.

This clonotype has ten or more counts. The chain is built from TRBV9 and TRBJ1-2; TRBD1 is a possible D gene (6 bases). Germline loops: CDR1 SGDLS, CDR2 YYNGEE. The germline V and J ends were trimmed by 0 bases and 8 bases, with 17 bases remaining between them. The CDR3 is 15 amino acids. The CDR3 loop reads CASSVGTDLFSGYTF. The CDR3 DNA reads TGTGCCAGCAGCGTAGGGACAGACCTTTTTTCAGGCTACACCTTC. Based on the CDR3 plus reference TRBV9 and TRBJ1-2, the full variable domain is DSGVTQTPKHLITATGQRVTLRCSPRSGDLSVYWYQQSLDQGLQFLIQYYNGEERAKGNILERFSAQQFPDLHSELNLSSLELGDSALYFCASSVGTDLFSGYTFGSGTRLTVV.